This passage covers 23 T cell receptor beta chains from one sample sequenced in a study of tumor and adjacent non-tumor tissue in lung cancer (dated by TCRdb to the late 2010s). Bulk unsorted tissue served as the source for RNA extraction, and RNA quality was assessed using a NanoDrop ND-1000 and an Agilent 2100. Library preparation employed multiplex PCR. The data were produced on an Illumina HiSeq 2500. Following protocols modified from ARM-PCR, the researchers constructed TCRbeta libraries through three rounds of nested PCR with primers (Table S4). TCRdb trimmed public reads at Q25 via fastp, called clones via MiXCR and kept in-frame beta chains. Rows with one shared CDR3 protein collapse into an entry with the most common genes and DNA. The sample table lists roughly 120,000 distinct CDR3 sequences, 75% of them with a count of one. The ten largest clones capture roughly 35% of the sample. The source material was lung tumor tissue. These receptors all stem from a woman aged 55-69 years with non-small cell lung cancer.

In this sample, this clonotype turned up a few times. One base away lies a much larger clone, so this may be a sequencing read error. The V and J genes are TRBV29-1 and TRBJ1-2, with a possible D match to TRBD1 (6 bases). The CDR3 length is 14 residues. Per germline, CDR1 SQVTM and CDR2 ANQGSEA. Deletions cut 8 bases from V and 2 bases from J, with 18 bases between. CDR3 residues: CSTKNSGDNYGYTF. CDR3 in DNA: TGCAGCACCAAAAACTCAGGGGACAACTATGGCTACACCTTC.

Comment on this clonotype: This could be a read error, since a much larger clone is one nucleotide away. The V call is TRBV20-1, the J call TRBJ2-3; D could derive from TRBD1 or TRBD2 (5 bases each). This CDR3 is built from 11 residues. V was cut by 6 bases and J by 11 bases, with 15 bases left in between. Germline CDR1 is DFQATT and CDR2 is SNEGSKA (reference sequence). The CDR3 reads CSAQRLTGQYF. CDR3 bases: TGCAGTGCCCAAAGACTAACAGGGCAGTATTTT.

This clonotype appeared many times. The V and J genes are TRBV6-5 and TRBJ1-1, with 9 bases matching TRBD1. The CDR3 is 15 residues long. J lost 4 bases, V lost 0 bases, and 3 bases had no gene match. Germline V gene sequence: CDR1 MNHEY, CDR2 SVGAGI. CDR3 region: CASSYSRQGGTEAFF. In nucleotides, the CDR3 is TGTGCCAGCAGTTACTCCCGACAGGGGGGCACTGAAGCTTTCTTT.

Points on this clonotype: This may be a read error, as it is one base from a much larger clone. It is likely a read error, because the conserved phenylalanine at the end of the CDR3 is missing. This chain joins TRBV14 and TRBJ1-1; D unclear. The V gene lost 4 bases and the J gene lost 2 bases, with 8 bases spanning the gap. CDR3 length equals 13 residues. Germline V CDR1 and CDR2: SGHDN, FVKESK. The CDR3 DNA reads TGTGCCAGCAGCCCATTTTCCAACACTGAAGCTTTCTCT. It is translated as CASSPFSNTEAFS.

Details on this clonotype: It may be a read error: a sequence one base away is much more abundant. The chain is built from TRBV20-1 and TRBJ2-1; D not certain. Germline V gene data show CDR1 as DFQATT and CDR2 as SNEGSKA (reference sequence). The CDR3 sequence is 14 residues long. The ends were cut back, 4 bases at V and 5 bases at J, with 15 bases in the middle. CDR3 protein: CSANPQVNHNEQFF. In DNA, the CDR3 is TGCAGTGCTAATCCCCAGGTGAATCACAATGAGCAGTTCTTC.

About this clonotype itself: Germline is not matched at one junction end, which may reflect a read error. The V and J genes are TRBV4-2 and TRBJ2-7; possibly TRBD1 or TRBD2 for D (5 bases each). From germline, CDR1 is LGHNA and CDR2 YNFKEQ. This CDR3 has 14 residues. CDR3 coding DNA: TGTGCCAGCTGCCAATTCATCATGGGACCCGAGCAGTATTTC. Translated: CASCQFIMGPEQYF.

Comments on this clonotype: A read error may account for a junction end that differs from germline. The V gene is TRBV20-1, the J gene TRBJ2-5, with no clear D. CDR3 length: 14 amino acids. Germline V lookup: CDR1 DFQATT, CDR2 SNEGSKA (reference sequence). CDR3 region: CSSREASPMGTQYF. The DNA for the CDR3 is TGCAGTTCTAGAGAGGCTTCTCCCATGGGGACCCAGTACTTC.

This clonotype was seen a single time. The CDR3 does not end in the conserved phenylalanine or tryptophan, so this is likely a read error. This chain links TRBV6-6 with TRBJ2-1; D unclear. Germline V gives CDR1 MNHNY, CDR2 SVGAGI (reference sequence). The length of the CDR3 is 13 residues. Trimming took off 2 bases at V and 7 bases at J, with 9 bases between the two ends. The CDR3 protein is CASSYGIGNEQFL. CDR3 bases: TGTGCCAGCAGTTACGGAATCGGTAATGAGCAGTTCTTA.

This clonotype occurred once. The gene calls are TRBV28 and TRBJ2-6, with D hard to call. Trimming left V 5 bases short and J 2 bases short, with 7 bases between. There are 14 residues in the CDR3. Looked up from germline, CDR1 is MDHEN and CDR2 is SYDVKM. The CDR3 spells CASSPGTGANVLTF. CDR3 coding DNA: TGTGCCAGCAGTCCTGGGACTGGGGCCAACGTCCTGACTTTC. The variable domain in full, completed from reference TRBV28 and TRBJ2-6, reads DVKVTQSSRYLVKRTGEKVFLECVQDMDHENMFWYRQDPGLGLRLIYFSYDVKMKEKGDIPEGYSVSREKKERFSLILESASTNQTSMYLCASSPGTGANVLTFGAGSRLTVL.

On this clonotype itself: Compared with germline, one end of the junction differs, possibly owing to a read error. The chain has TRBV11-2 and TRBJ2-2; no definite D call. In germline, CDR1 is SGHAT, CDR2 FQNNGV. This CDR3 region has 15 residues. This chain's CDR3 is CSSSLDGISTGELFF. As DNA, the CDR3 is TGTTCCAGCAGTTTAGATGGTATATCCACCGGGGAGCTGTTTTTT.

This chain links TRBV11-2 with TRBJ2-3; D gene uncertain. This CDR3 is 12 amino acids long. The V end lost 3 bases, the J end lost 4 bases, and 5 bases lay between the germline ends. The germline V gene has CDR1 SGHAT and CDR2 FQNNGV. The CDR3 DNA is TGTGCCAGCAGCTTGAATGCAGATACGCAGTATTTT. Translation: CASSLNADTQYF. Full variable domain (missing parts from reference TRBV11-2 and TRBJ2-3): EAGVAQSPRYKIIEKRQSVAFWCNPISGHATLYWYQQILGQGPKLLIQFQNNGVVDDSQLPKDRFSAERLKGVDSTLKIQPAKLEDSAVYLCASSLNADTQYFGPGTRLTVL.

As for this clonotype: Lacking the conserved final phenylalanine or tryptophan, this CDR3 likely reflects a read error. The gene calls are TRBV5-1 and TRBJ1-2; no firm D call. The V gene's germline CDR1 is SGHRS and CDR2 YFSETQ. The CDR3 length is 12 residues. The DNA of the CDR3 is TGCGCCAGCAGCTTGAACGGCTATGTCTACACCTTA. This encodes CASSLNGYVYTL.

In its sample, this clonotype was seen once. This is likely a read error, given that the CDR3 carries no conserved phenylalanine or tryptophan at its end. The CDR3, as DNA: TGCAACGTTCTGACAGAGTACTTAGAGACCCAGTACTAC. As protein: CNVLTEYLETQYY. The genes are TRBV29-1 and TRBJ2-5; D is possibly TRBD1 (5 bases). This CDR3 has 13 amino acids. Looked up from germline, CDR1 is SQVTM and CDR2 is ANQGSEA.

A remark on this clonotype: The missing conserved phenylalanine or tryptophan at the end of this CDR3 makes a read error likely. The DNA is omitted, as the CDR3 cannot be located on it reliably, and the CDR3 follows TCRdb's listing. CDR3 amino acids: CASSLQNDRSYEQYI. V gene TRBV28 combines with J gene TRBJ2-7; TRBD1 reflects the table's D call only, with no check against the DNA. Germline V gene lookup returns CDR1 MDHEN and CDR2 SYDVKM. The CDR3 contains 15 residues when both ends are counted.

This clonotype was seen only once. Mismatch with germline at one junction end may stem from a read error. This chain links TRBV20-1 with TRBJ1-1, with 9 bases identical to TRBD1. Germline CDR1 DFQATT, CDR2 SNEGSKA (reference sequence). CDR3 length: 15 residues. CDR3 sequence: CSATVRTGVGTEDFF. The CDR3, as DNA: TGCAGTGCTACAGTGAGGACAGGGGTGGGCACTGAAGATTTCTTT.

With respect to this clonotype: At one boundary the junction diverges from the germline segment, which might be a read error. This chain links TRBV28 with TRBJ2-6; D is possibly TRBD2 (5 bases). This CDR3 region has 15 residues. CDR1 and CDR2 (germline): MDHEN, SYDVKM. The CDR3 sequence: CARSLGGPVANVLIF. In DNA, the CDR3 is TGTGCCAGGAGTCTTGGAGGTCCTGTGGCCAACGTCCTGATTTTC.

On this clonotype: Because the CDR3 is missing its conserved closing phenylalanine or tryptophan, this is likely a read error. The V call is TRBV4-3, the J call TRBJ2-7, with 11 bases fitting TRBD1. The CDR3 consists of 16 residues. Germline V lookup: CDR1 LGHNA, CDR2 YSLEER. The CDR3 DNA sequence: TGCGCCAGCAGCCAAGATAACGGACAGGGGGCCTACGACCAGTACATC. Translation gives CASSQDNGQGAYDQYI.

As to this clonotype: A junction boundary mismatches the germline segment, possibly from a read error. The chain is built from TRBV12-3 or TRBV12-4 and TRBJ2-7; 7 bases align to TRBD2. There are 13 residues in the CDR3. The CDR3 is CASLGGGFYKQYF. The CDR3, as DNA: TGTGCCAGCCTTGGGGGGGGATTCTACAAGCAATACTTC.

Turning to this clonotype: A much larger clone sits a single nucleotide away, making a read error possible. V gene TRBV4-3 combines with J gene TRBJ2-4, with D tentatively TRBD2 (6 bases). The CDR3 runs to 14 residues. Between the trimmed V and J ends, which lost 0 bases and 9 bases, there was a span of 12 bases. Germline CDR1 and CDR2: LGHNA and YSLEER. Here the CDR3 DNA reads TGCGCCAGCAGCCAAGATGCGGGGACGGGCATTCAGTACTTC. This codes for CASSQDAGTGIQYF.

In the case of this clonotype: This clone may be a read error of a much larger clone one base away. V and J are TRBV12-3 or TRBV12-4 and TRBJ1-5; D is ambiguous. The CDR3 covers 13 residues. V gave up 3 bases and J gave up 4 bases, with 7 bases separating them. Here the CDR3 DNA reads TGTGCCAGCAGTTTGGTAGAAAATCAGCCCCAGCATTTT. This sequence encodes CASSLVENQPQHF.

Concerning this clonotype: An end of the junction differs from the germline gene, which may be a read error. The rearrangement joins TRBV11-3 to TRBJ2-3; D might be TRBD1 or TRBD2, each matching 5 bases. The length of the CDR3 is 18 residues. Germline CDR1 SGHNT, CDR2 YENEEA. CDR3 amino acids: CASSQWDPPNTTRDAQYF. CDR3 DNA: TGTGCCAGCAGCCAGTGGGACCCACCAAATACAACAAGAGATGCGCAATATTTT.

DNA for the CDR3: TGTGCCAGCTCACCCATGGACAGGGCGAACACTGAAGCTTTCTTT. It yields the protein CASSPMDRANTEAFF. The rearrangement links TRBV18 to TRBJ1-1; 8 bases are a match to TRBD1. This CDR3 comprises 15 residues. Trimming at V came to 3 bases and at J to 1 base, leaving 4 bases not matched to a gene. Germline V lookup: CDR1 KGHSH, CDR2 LQKENI.

About this clonotype itself: Its ends do not fully match the called genes, so a read error is possible. J is TRBJ1-1 and V is TRBV20-1; D is uncertain. The germline CDR1 and CDR2 sequences are DFQATT and SNEGSKA (reference sequence). The CDR3 extends over 12 amino acids. In DNA form, the CDR3 reads TGCAGTGCGAGCCAGAGGAACCCTGAAGATTTCTTT. Its protein is CSASQRNPEDFF.